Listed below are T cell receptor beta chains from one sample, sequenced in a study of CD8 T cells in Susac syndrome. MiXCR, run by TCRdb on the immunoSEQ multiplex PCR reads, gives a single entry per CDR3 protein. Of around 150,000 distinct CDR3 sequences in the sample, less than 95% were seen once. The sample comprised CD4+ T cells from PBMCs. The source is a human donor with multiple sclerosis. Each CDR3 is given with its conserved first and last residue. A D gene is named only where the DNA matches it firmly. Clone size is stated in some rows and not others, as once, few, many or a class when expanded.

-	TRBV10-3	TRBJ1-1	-	CAISVGGNTEAFF	TGTGCCATCAGTGTAGGAGGGAACACTGAAGCTTTCTTT
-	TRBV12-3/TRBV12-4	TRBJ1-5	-	CASGRHPIYQPQHF	TGTGCCAGCGGGAGACACCCAATCTATCAGCCCCAGCATTTT
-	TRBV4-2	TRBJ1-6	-	CASSQDRGNSPLHF	TGTGCCAGCAGCCAAGATCGAGGGAATTCACCCCTCCACTTT
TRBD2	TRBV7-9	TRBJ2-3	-	CASSPRPGGPLTTDTQYF	TGTGCCAGCAGCCCACGACCGGGAGGGCCTTTAACTACAGATACGCAGTATTTT
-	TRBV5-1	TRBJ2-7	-	CASSWGVGYEQYF	TGCGCCAGCAGTTGGGGGGTTGGGTACGAGCAGTACTTC
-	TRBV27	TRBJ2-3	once	CASTRGRSPLTDTQYF	TGTGCCAGCACGAGAGGGCGATCGCCACTGACAGATACGCAGTATTTT
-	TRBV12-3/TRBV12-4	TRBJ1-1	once	CASSSRTENTEAFF	TGTGCCAGCAGTTCTAGGACAGAGAACACTGAAGCTTTCTTT
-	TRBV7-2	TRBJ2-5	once	CASSLGPTAETQYF	TGTGCCAGCAGCCTTGGGCCCACGGCAGAGACCCAGTACTTC
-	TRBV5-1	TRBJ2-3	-	CASSVSTDTQYF	TGCGCCAGCAGCGTTAGCACAGATACGCAGTATTTT
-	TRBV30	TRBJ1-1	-	CAWGNTEAFF	TGTGCCTGGGGTAACACTGAAGCTTTCTTT
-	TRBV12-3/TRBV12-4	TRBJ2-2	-	CASSYRASNTGELFF	TGTGCCAGCAGTTACCGGGCCTCGAACACCGGGGAGCTGTTTTTT
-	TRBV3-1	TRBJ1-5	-	CASSQDLPYSNQPQHF	TGTGCCAGCAGCCAAGATCTTCCCTATAGCAATCAGCCCCAGCATTTT
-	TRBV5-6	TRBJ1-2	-	CASPGRNSGGYTF	TGTGCCAGCCCTGGGAGGAACTCAGGTGGCTACACCTTC
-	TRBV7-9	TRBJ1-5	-	CASSTDNQPQHF	TGTGCCAGCAGCACGGACAATCAGCCCCAGCATTTT
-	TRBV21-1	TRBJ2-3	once	CASSKCPGGLAGELDTQYF	TGTGCCAGCAGCAAATGCCCTGGCGGTCTAGCGGGAGAGTTAGATACGCAGTATTTT
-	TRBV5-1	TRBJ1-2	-	CASSLFIGGYGYTF	TGCGCCAGCAGCTTGTTTATCGGGGGCTATGGCTACACCTTC
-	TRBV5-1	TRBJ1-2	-	CASKLSDRSYGYTF	TGCGCCAGCAAGTTATCAGACAGAAGCTATGGCTACACCTTC
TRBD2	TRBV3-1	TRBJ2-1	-	CASSPSGMGDNEQFF	TGTGCCAGCAGCCCTAGCGGGATGGGTGACAATGAGCAGTTCTTC
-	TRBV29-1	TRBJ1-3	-	CSVYGGSGNTIYF	TGCAGCGTTTACGGGGGCTCTGGAAACACCATATATTTT
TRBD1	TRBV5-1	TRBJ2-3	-	CASSSSGQSTDTQYF	TGCGCCAGCAGCTCCTCGGGACAGAGCACAGATACGCAGTATTTT
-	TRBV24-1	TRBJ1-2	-	CATSDLHQVRWEKVNYGYTF	TGTGCCACCAGTGATTTGCACCAGGTCAGGTGGGAGAAAGTTAACTATGGCTACACCTTC
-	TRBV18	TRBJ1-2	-	CASSPGLRGGYTF	TGTGCCAGCTCACCGGGACTGCGAGGGGGCTACACCTTC
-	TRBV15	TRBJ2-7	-	CATSREGGVAYEQYF	TGTGCCACCAGCAGAGAGGGAGGCGTAGCCTACGAGCAGTACTTC
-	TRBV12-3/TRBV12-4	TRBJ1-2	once	CASSLEDGYTF	TGTGCCAGCAGTTTAGAAGATGGCTACACCTTC
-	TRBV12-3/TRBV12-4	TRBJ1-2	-	CASTPWGDYGYTF	TGTGCCAGCACCCCATGGGGAGACTATGGCTACACCTTC
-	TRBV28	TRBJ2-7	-	CASSLGPIYEQYF	TGTGCCAGCAGTTTAGGCCCTATATACGAGCAGTACTTC
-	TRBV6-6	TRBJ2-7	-	CASSNGGRFEQYF	TGTGCCAGCAGCAATGGGGGCCGGTTCGAGCAGTACTTC
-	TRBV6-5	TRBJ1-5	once	CASSTRTDFYSNQPQHF	TGTGCCAGCAGTACTCGGACAGACTTCTATAGCAATCAGCCCCAGCATTTT
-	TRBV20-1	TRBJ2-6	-	CSARSDGANVLTF	TGCAGTGCTCGCTCAGACGGGGCCAACGTCCTGACTTTC
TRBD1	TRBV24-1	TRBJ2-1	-	CATSDLRPTGGSYNEQFF	TGTGCCACCAGTGATTTGCGCCCTACAGGGGGCTCCTACAATGAGCAGTTCTTC
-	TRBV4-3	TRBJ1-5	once	CASSQDKDQPQHF	TGCGCCAGCAGCCAAGATAAGGATCAGCCCCAGCATTTT
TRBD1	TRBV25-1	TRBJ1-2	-	CASSADRGGYTF	TGTGCCAGCAGTGCGGACAGGGGCGGCTACACCTTC
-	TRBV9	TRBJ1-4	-	CASSRGAGPRSHEKLFF	TGTGCCAGCAGCAGGGGCGCAGGGCCCCGGTCCCATGAAAAACTGTTTTTT
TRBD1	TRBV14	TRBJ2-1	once	CASSRTGGYSYNEQFF	TGTGCCAGCAGCCGAACAGGGGGCTACTCCTACAATGAGCAGTTCTTC
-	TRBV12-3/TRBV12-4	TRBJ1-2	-	CASSLQQANYGYTF	TGTGCCAGCAGTTTACAGCAAGCTAACTATGGCTACACCTTC
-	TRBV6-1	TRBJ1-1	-	CASSRLNTEAFF	TGTGCCAGCAGTAGATTGAACACTGAAGCTTTCTTT
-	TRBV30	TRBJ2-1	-	CAWSGLAGNEQFF	TGTGCCTGGAGTGGTCTAGCTGGCAATGAGCAGTTCTTC
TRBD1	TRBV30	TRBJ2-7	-	CAGTGQSSYEQYF	TGTGCCGGTACGGGACAGAGCTCCTACGAGCAGTACTTC
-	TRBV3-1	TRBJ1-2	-	CASSQAGRVRHGYTF	TGTGCCAGCAGCCAAGCAGGCAGGGTTCGTCATGGCTACACCTTC
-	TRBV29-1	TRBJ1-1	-	CSLREGGNTEAFF	TGCAGCTTACGAGAAGGGGGGAACACTGAAGCTTTCTTT
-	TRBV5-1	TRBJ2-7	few	CASSFSSYEQYF	TGCGCCAGCAGCTTTTCGTCCTACGAGCAGTACTTC
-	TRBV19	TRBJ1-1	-	CASSILGLDTEAFF	TGTGCCAGTAGTATATTGGGTCTGGACACTGAAGCTTTCTTT
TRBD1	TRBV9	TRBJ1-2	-	CASSVRGQADYGYTF	TGTGCCAGCAGCGTAAGGGGACAGGCGGATTATGGCTACACCTTC
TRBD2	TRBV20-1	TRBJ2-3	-	CSARRPGLAGGGTDTQYF	TGCAGTGCTAGAAGGCCGGGACTAGCGGGTGGGGGCACAGATACGCAGTATTTT
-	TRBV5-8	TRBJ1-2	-	CASSLETAADSYTF	TGTGCCAGCAGCTTGGAGACGGCAGCGGACAGCTACACCTTC
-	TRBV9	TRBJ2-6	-	CASGGPPGGANVLTF	TGTGCCAGCGGCGGTCCCCCGGGTGGGGCCAACGTCCTGACTTTC
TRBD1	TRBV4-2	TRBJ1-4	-	CASSQTGQGATNEKLFF	TGTGCCAGCAGCCAGACCGGACAGGGTGCAACTAATGAAAAACTGTTTTTT
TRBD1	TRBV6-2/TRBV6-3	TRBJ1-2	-	CASYGTGRHYGYTF	TGTGCCAGCTACGGGACAGGACGACACTATGGCTACACCTTC
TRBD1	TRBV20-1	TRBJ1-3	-	CSAAGQGNGNTIYF	TGCAGTGCCGCCGGACAGGGGAACGGAAACACCATATATTTT
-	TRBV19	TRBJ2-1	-	CASKEGLSYNEQFF	TGTGCCAGTAAGGAGGGGCTCTCCTACAATGAGCAGTTCTTC
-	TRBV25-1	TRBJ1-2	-	CASSIAANYGYTF	TGTGCCAGCAGTATTGCGGCGAACTATGGCTACACCTTC
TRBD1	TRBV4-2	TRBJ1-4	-	CASSQGTTGAATNEKLFF	TGTGCCAGCAGCCAAGGGACTACAGGGGCTGCAACTAATGAAAAACTGTTTTTT
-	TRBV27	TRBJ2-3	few	CASSLSGTSTDTQYF	TGTGCCAGCAGTTTGTCCGGGACTTCCACAGATACGCAGTATTTT
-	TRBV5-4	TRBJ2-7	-	CASSLGAGSSYEQYF	TGTGCCAGCAGCTTGGGGGCGGGGAGCTCCTACGAGCAGTACTTC
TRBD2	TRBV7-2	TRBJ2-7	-	CASSTPPGGNSYEQYF	TGTGCCAGCAGCACACCCCCGGGGGGGAACTCCTACGAGCAGTACTTC
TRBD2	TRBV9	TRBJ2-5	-	CASTAGLSQETQYF	TGTGCCAGCACTGCGGGACTATCTCAAGAGACCCAGTACTTC
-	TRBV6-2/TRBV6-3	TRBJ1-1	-	CASSWRLGQAFF	TGTGCCAGCAGTTGGCGACTGGGGCAAGCTTTCTTT
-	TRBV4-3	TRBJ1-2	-	CASSQDVANYGYTF	TGCGCCAGCAGCCAAGATGTAGCTAACTATGGCTACACCTTC
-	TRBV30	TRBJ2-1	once	CAWSSGVDEQFF	TGTGCCTGGAGTTCAGGGGTGGATGAGCAGTTCTTC
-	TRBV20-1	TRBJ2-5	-	CSATSGYYQETQYF	TGCAGTGCTACAAGCGGATACTACCAAGAGACCCAGTACTTC